This TCR beta chain was retrieved from a study of T cell clonality in common variable immunodeficiency. Study-wide findings and caveats: Fewer deletions and N-nucleotide insertions were reportedly seen in common variable immunodeficiency TCR beta sequences.

This clone was counted only a few times. Its antigen is unknown. The CDR3 end falls 3 residues outside the read, so it is completed with the germline J gene. Trimming pared 4 bases from V and 3 bases from J, leaving 8 bases between. The CDR3 is 13 amino acids. The germline V gene encodes CDR1 SGHRS and CDR2 YFSETQ. Sequencing was performed with immunoSEQ multiplex PCR; in TCRdb, only in-frame clones are kept and a portion is missing. There are about 7,200 clones in the sample, none observed a single time. The sequence was obtained from a human donor with common variable immunodeficiency. The rearrangement uses TRBV5-1 and TRBJ1-5, with D possibly TRBD1 on 5 matching bases. Material for sequencing was peripheral blood mononuclear cells. The DNA read from the CDR3 is TGCGCCAGCAGCCAGGGTTCCAATCAGCCC. This encodes CASSQGSNQP. The whole CDR3 protein reads CASSQGSNQPQHF.